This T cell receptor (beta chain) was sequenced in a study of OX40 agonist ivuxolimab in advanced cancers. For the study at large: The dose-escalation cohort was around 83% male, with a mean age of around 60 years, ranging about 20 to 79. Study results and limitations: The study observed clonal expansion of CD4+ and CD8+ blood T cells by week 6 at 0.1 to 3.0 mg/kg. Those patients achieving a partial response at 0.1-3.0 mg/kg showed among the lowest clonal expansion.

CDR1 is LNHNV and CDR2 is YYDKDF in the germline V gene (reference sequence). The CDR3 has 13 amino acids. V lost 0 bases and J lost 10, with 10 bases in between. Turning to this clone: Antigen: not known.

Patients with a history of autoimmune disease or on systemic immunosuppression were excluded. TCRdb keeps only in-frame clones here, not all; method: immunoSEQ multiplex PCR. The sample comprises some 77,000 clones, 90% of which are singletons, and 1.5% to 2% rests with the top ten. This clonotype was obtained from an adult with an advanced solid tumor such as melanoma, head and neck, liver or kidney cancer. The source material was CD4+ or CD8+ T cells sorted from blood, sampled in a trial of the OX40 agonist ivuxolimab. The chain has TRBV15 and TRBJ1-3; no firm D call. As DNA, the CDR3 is TGTGCCACCAGCAGAGATAAGGAGTCAACCATATATTTT. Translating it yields CATSRDKESTIYF.